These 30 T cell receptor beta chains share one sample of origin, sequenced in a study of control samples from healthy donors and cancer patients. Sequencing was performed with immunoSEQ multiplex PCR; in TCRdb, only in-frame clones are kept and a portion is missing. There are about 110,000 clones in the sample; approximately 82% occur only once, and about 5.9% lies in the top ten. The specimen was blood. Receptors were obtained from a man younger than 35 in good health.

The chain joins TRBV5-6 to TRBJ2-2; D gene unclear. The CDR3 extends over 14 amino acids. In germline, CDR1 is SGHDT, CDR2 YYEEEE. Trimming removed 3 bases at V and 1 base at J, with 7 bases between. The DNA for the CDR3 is TGTGCCAGCAGCTATCTCGAGAACACCGGGGAGCTGTTTTTT. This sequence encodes CASSYLENTGELFF.

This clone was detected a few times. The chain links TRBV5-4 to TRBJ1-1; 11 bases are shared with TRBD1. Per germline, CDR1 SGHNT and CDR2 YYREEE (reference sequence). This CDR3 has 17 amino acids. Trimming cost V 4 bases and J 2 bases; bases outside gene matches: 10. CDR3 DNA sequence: TGTGCCAGCAGCCGAGGACAGGGGGCGCGCGGTAACACTGAAGCTTTCTTT. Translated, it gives CASSRGQGARGNTEAFF.

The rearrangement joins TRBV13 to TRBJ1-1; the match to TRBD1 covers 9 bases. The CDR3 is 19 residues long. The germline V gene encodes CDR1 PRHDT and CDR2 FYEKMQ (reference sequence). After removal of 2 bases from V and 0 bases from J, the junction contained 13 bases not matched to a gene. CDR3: CASSLLPNRGLSMNTEAFF. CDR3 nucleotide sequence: TGTGCCAGCAGCTTACTCCCTAACAGGGGGCTTTCTATGAACACTGAAGCTTTCTTT.

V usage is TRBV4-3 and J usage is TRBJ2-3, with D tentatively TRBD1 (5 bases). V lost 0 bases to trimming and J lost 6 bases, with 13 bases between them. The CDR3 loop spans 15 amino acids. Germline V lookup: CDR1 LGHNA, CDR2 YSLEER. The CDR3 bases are TGCGCCAGCAGCCAAGATGCAGGGCGCCCGGATACGCAGTATTTT. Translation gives CASSQDAGRPDTQYF.

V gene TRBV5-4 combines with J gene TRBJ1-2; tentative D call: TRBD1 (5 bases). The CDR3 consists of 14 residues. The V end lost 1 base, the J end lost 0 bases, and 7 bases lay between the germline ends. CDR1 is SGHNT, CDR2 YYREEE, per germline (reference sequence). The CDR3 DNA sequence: TGTGCCAGCAGCTTGACAGGAACTAACTATGGCTACACCTTC. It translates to CASSLTGTNYGYTF.

The CDR3 DNA follows: TGTGCCAGCAGTTTAGTAGCGGTAGATACGCAGTATTTT. Amino acid sequence: CASSLVAVDTQYF. V gene TRBV27 combines with J gene TRBJ2-3, with D perhaps matching TRBD2 (6 bases). V lost 2 bases to trimming and J lost 5 bases, with 8 bases between them. The CDR3 contains 13 residues. From germline, CDR1 is MNHEY and CDR2 SMNVEV (reference sequence).

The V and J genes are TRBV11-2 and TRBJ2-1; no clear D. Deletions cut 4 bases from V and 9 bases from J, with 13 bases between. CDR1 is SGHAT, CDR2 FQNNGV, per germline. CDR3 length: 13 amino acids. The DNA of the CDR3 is TGTGCCAGCAGCTGGACGGATACGGCTGAGCAGTTCTTC. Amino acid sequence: CASSWTDTAEQFF.

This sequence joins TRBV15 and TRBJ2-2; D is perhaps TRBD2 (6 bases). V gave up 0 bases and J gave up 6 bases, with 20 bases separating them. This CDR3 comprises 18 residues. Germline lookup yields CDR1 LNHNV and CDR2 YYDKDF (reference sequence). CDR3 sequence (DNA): TGTGCCACCAGCAGAGATTTGTTAGCGGTCAGCCCGGCCGGGGAGCTGTTTTTT. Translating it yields CATSRDLLAVSPAGELFF.

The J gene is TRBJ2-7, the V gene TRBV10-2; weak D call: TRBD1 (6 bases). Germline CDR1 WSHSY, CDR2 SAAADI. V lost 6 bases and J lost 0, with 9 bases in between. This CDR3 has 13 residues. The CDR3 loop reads CASSRGSSYEQYV. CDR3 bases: TGCGCCAGCAGCAGGGGTTCCTCCTACGAGCAGTACGTC.

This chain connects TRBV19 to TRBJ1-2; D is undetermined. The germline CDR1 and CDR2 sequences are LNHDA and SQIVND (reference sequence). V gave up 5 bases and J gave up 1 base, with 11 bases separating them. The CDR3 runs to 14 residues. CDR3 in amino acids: CASSVSPLNYGYTF. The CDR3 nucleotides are TGTGCCAGTAGTGTAAGTCCTCTTAACTATGGCTACACCTTC.

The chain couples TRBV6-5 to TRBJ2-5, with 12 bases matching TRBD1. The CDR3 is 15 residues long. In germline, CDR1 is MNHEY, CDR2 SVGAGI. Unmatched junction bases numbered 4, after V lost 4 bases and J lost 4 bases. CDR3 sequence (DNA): TGTGCCAGCAGTTTTAAGGGACAGGGGGCAGAGACCCAGTACTTC. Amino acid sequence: CASSFKGQGAETQYF.

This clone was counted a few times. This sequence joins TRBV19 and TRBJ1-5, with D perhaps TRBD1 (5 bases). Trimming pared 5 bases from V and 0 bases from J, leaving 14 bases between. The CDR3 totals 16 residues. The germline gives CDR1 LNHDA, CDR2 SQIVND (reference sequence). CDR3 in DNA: TGTGCCAGTAGTGCTTGGGACGGCTATAGCAATCAGCCCCAGCATTTT. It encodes CASSAWDGYSNQPQHF.

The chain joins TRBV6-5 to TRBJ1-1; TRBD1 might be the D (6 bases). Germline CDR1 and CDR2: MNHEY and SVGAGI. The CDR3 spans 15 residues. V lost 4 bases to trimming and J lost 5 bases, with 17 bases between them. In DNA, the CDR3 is TGTGCCAGCAGTTCTCCACAGGGACGGAGAACTGAAGCTTTCTTT. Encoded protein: CASSSPQGRRTEAFF.

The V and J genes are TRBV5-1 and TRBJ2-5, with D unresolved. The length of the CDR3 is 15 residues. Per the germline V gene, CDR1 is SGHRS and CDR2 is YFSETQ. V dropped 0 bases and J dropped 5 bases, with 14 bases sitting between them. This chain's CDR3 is CASSLVLDPAETQYF. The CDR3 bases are TGCGCCAGCAGCTTGGTACTCGATCCGGCGGAGACCCAGTACTTC.

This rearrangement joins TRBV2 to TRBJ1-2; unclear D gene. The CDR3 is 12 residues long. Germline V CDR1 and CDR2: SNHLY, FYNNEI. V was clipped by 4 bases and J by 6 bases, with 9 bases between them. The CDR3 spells CASSAASHGYTF. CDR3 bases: TGTGCCAGCAGTGCGGCAAGCCATGGCTACACCTTC.

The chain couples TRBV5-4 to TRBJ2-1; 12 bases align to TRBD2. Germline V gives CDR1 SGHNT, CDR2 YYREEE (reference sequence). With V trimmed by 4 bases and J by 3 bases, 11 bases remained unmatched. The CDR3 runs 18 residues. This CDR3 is CASSATSLAGGLYNEQFF. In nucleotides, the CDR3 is TGTGCCAGCAGCGCAACCTCACTAGCGGGGGGCCTCTACAATGAGCAGTTCTTC.

The CDR3 DNA is TGCGCCAGCAGTATCGGGATGGGTCATGGCTACACCTTC. Its protein product is CASSIGMGHGYTF. The V and J genes are TRBV5-1 and TRBJ1-2; D gene uncertain. Trimming removed 5 bases at V and 6 bases at J, with 14 bases between. Germline assignment: CDR1 SGHRS and CDR2 YFSETQ. The CDR3 length is 13 residues. Filled out from reference TRBV5-1 and TRBJ1-2, the complete variable domain reads KAGVTQTPRYLIKTRGQQVTLSCSPISGHRSVSWYQQTPGQGLQFLFEYFSETQRNKGNFPGRFSGRQFSNSRSEMNVSTLELGDSALYLCASSIGMGHGYTFGSGTRLTVV.

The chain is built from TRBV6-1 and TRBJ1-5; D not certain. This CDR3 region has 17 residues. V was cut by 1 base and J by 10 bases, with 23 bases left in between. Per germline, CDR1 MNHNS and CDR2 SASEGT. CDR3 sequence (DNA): TGTGCCAGCAGTGAAGGTCGGACTGCGGGAGGCCTTCGACCCCAGCATTTT. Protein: CASSEGRTAGGLRPQHF.

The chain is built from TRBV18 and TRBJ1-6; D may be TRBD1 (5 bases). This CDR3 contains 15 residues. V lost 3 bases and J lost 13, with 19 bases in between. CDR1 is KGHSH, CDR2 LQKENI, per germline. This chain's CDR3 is CASSPRQPPNSPLHF. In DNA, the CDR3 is TGTGCCAGCTCACCGCGACAGCCACCGAACTCGCCCCTCCACTTT.

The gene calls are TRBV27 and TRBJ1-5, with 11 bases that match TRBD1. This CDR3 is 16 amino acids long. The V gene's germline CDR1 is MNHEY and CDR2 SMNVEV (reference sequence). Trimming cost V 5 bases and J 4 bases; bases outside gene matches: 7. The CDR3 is CASSPTRDRGNQPQHF. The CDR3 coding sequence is TGTGCCAGCAGTCCGACCCGGGACAGGGGGAATCAGCCCCAGCATTTT.

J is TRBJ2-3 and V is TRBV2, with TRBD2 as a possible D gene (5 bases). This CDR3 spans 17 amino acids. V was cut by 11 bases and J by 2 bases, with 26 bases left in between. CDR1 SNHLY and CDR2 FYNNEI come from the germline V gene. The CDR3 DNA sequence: TGTGCCGTCCCCCCCCGGGTATCGGGATACAACACAGATACGCAGTATTTT. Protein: CAVPPRVSGYNTDTQYF. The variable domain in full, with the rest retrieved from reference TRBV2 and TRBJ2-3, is EPEVTQTPSHQVTQMGQEVILRCVPISNHLYFYWYRQILGQKVEFLVSFYNNEISEKSEIFDDQFSVERPDGSNFTLKIRSTKLEDSAMYFCAVPPRVSGYNTDTQYFGPGTRLTVL.

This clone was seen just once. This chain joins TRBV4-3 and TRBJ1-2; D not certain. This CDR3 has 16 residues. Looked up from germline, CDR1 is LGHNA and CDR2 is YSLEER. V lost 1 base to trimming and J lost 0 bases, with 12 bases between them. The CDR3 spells CASSQVIRTSNYGYTF. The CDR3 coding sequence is TGCGCCAGCAGCCAAGTCATCCGGACTTCTAACTATGGCTACACCTTC.

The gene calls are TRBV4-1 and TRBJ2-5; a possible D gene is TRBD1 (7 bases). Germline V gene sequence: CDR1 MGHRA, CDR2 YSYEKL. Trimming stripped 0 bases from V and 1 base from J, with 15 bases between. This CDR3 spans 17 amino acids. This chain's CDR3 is CASSQDLRRGVQETQYF. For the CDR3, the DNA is TGCGCCAGCAGCCAAGATCTCCGCAGGGGGGTCCAAGAGACCCAGTACTTC.

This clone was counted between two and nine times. Written as DNA, the CDR3 is TGTGCCGGATCTCAGGGGGCCTATGGCTACACCTTC. This translates into CAGSQGAYGYTF. The rearrangement links TRBV12-3 or TRBV12-4 to TRBJ1-2; 8 bases agree with TRBD1. The CDR3 length is 12 residues. V lost 11 bases and J lost 4; bases outside the gene matches: 6.

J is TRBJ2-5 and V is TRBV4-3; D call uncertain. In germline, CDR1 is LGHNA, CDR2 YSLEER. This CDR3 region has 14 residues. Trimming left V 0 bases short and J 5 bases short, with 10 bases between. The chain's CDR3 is CASSQDRVSETQYF. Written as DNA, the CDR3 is TGCGCCAGCAGCCAAGATAGGGTTTCCGAGACCCAGTACTTC.

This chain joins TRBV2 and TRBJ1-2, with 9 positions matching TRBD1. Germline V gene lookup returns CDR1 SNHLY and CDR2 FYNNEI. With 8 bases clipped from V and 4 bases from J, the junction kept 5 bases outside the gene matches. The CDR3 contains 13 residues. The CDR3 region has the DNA TGTGCCAGCTCTAGGGACAGGGTCTATGGCTACACCTTC. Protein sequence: CASSRDRVYGYTF.

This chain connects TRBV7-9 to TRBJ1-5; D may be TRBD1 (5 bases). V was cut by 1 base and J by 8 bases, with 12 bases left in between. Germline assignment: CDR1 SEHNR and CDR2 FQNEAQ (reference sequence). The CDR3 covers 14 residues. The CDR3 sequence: CASSLEGPWEPQHF. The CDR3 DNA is TGTGCCAGCAGCTTAGAGGGGCCCTGGGAGCCCCAGCATTTT.

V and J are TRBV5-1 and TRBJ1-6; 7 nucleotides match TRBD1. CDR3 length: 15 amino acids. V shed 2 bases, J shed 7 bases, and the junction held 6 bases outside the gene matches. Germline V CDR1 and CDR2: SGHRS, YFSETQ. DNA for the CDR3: TGCGCCAGCAGCTTAGAGGCAGGGGGAAATTCACCCCTCCACTTT. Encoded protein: CASSLEAGGNSPLHF.

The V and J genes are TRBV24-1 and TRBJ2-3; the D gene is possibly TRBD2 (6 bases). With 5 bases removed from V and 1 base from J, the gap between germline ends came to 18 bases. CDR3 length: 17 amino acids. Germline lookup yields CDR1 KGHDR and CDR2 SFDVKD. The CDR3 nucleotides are TGTGCCACCAGTGGTATGGTGGGGGAGGTTGGCACAGATACGCAGTATTTT. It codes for CATSGMVGEVGTDTQYF.

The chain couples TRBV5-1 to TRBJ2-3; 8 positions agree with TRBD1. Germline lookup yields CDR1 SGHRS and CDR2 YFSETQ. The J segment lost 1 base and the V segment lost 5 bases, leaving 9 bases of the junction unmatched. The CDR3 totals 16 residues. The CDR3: CASSRRAGGGTDTQYF. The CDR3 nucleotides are TGCGCCAGCAGTCGGAGAGCAGGGGGCGGCACAGATACGCAGTATTTT.